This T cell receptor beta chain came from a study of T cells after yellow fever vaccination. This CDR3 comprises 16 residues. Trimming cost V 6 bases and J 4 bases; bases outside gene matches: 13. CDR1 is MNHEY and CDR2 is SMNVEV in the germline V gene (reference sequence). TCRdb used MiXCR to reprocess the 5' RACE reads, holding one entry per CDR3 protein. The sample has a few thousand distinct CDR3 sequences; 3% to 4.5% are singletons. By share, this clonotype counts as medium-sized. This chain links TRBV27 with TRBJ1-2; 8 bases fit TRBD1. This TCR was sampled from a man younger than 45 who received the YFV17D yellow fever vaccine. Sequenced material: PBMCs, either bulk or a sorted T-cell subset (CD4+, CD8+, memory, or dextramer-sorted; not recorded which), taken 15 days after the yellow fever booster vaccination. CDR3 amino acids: CASRMTGAGGIYGYTF. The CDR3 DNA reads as TGTGCCAGCAGAATGACAGGGGCTGGAGGGATCTATGGCTACACCTTC.